Here is one T cell receptor (beta chain) with its context. Relative to its sample, this clone is medium-sized (0.01 to 0.1%). Its target antigen remains unknown. The record has no base qualities; no much larger clone is one base away. The germline V gene encodes CDR1 MGHRA and CDR2 YSYEKL. The CDR3 sequence holds 15 residues, the cysteine and phenylalanine included. Just CDR3 DNA is preserved here, 45 bases in frame from base 1. V has 4 bases trimmed and J has 7 bases trimmed; junction bases matching no gene number 7. On a MiSeq, deep resolution sequencing aimed for a depth between 1 in 1 million and 1 in 200,000 T cells, with each clonotype covered about 9.2x on average. The immunoSEQ hsTCRB Kit was used to generate the TCR beta libraries. On the authors' methods: Data were analyzed with ImmunoSEQ Data Assistant and ImmunoSEQ Analyzer, with V, D and J genes assigned per IMGT definitions. Clonality, which ranges from 0 to 1, was calculated by subtracting the normalized Shannon entropy of productive rearrangement frequencies from one. Only overrepresented clonotypes making up at least 0.05% of the repertoire of each patient were included in the public clonotype analysis. About 13 age-matched healthy donor repertoires from immuneACCESS were used as controls for clonality. The immuneACCESS repertoire file appears here via TCRdb, limited to in-frame rearrangements. These files lack a portion of the clones; in checked studies, under half of the deficit traces to unresolved V genes, and the cause of the others is not known. V and J calls plus clone size are reproduced from that table; the DNA served to infer D and trimming. In all, the sample holds fewer than 30,000 clones, and roughly 68% of those were seen once. Of the sample, less than 35% is held by the ten largest clones.

This sample is drawn from a study of cytotoxic CD8 clonotypes in ibrutinib-treated CLL (TCRdb year 2021). Context from the whole study: The cohort had about a dozen relapsed/refractory and roughly 15 treatment-naive patients; roughly 17 were IGHV unmutated. Partial responses were observed in roughly 24 patients and complete responses in 2; after a median follow-up of 68 months, remission was maintained in 15 or so patients and progression was observed in approximately 12. Samples at response were collected after a median of roughly 13 months of treatment, with a range of roughly 6 to 40 months. An average of around 260,000 productive templates and 94,082 productive rearrangements was obtained per sample. Longitudinal samples were available for 26 of the 86 trial participants. Cryopreserved peripheral blood mononuclear cells were collected before treatment, at response, and at either disease progression or sustained remission. Patients were still on ibrutinib when every remission and progressive disease sample was collected. The full study reports these points: At ibrutinib response clonality went up, during sustained remission it held steady, and at progression it dropped back toward baseline. Sampling times were not matched between sustained-remission and progressing patients, and lymph node repertoires were not studied. Public clonotypes were rare and either shrank or stayed stable during treatment, and the rise in clonality at ibrutinib response reflected expansion of private clonotypes. At baseline, clonality was higher than in age-matched healthy donors and showed a strong correlation with circulating CD8+ T-cell counts.

Interpreted using the paper, the time point label stands for: approximately 25 months on ibrutinib. For TCR beta library preparation, about 2 micrograms of genomic DNA was extracted from cryopreserved PBMCs. High-throughput TCR beta sequencing was performed on longitudinal blood samples from CLL patients receiving ibrutinib monotherapy. Patients were enrolled in a phase 2 open-label single-center ibrutinib monotherapy trial. This material consisted of PBMCs, taken after 24 months of ibrutinib treatment. This sequence was found in a human donor with chronic lymphocytic leukemia. The rearranged segments are TRBV4-1 and TRBJ2-1; a stretch of 10 junction bases matches TRBD2. This receptor has the CDR3 CASSLLAGERNEQFF. At the DNA level, the sequence is TGCGCCAGCAGCCTGCTAGCGGGGGAAAGGAATGAGCAGTTCTTC.